The 26 T cell receptor beta chains in this list originate from one sample, sequenced in a study of blood T cell repertoires in COVID-19. Clones were read by immunoSEQ multiplex PCR, and TCRdb kept only the in-frame ones, dropping some. The data contain about 190,000 clones, around 86% of them singletons. The sequenced sample consisted of PBMCs or T cells enriched from blood (not recorded which). These receptors all come from a woman aged 40 to 55 in a cohort exposed to, infected with or recovered from COVID-19 (not recorded which).

This clone was seen a few times. The genes are TRBV5-1 and TRBJ2-1; maybe TRBD2 (6 bases). Trimming left V 6 bases short and J 4 bases short, with 14 bases between. This CDR3 has 14 residues. Germline loops: CDR1 SGHRS, CDR2 YFSETQ. Written as DNA, the CDR3 is TGCGCCAGCAAAAATAGCGGTTTATACAATGAGCAGTTCTTC. As protein: CASKNSGLYNEQFF.

This clone was detected only once. V is TRBV2 and J is TRBJ2-7; D possibly corresponds to TRBD1 (6 bases). CDR3 size: 16 residues. Germline V gene data show CDR1 as SNHLY and CDR2 as FYNNEI. V was shortened by 3 bases and J by 3 bases, with 18 bases between the two germline ends. The CDR3 DNA sequence: TGTGCCAGCAGTGAGGATGGGGGCGGAGACTACTACGAGCAGTACTTC. Protein sequence: CASSEDGGGDYYEQYF.

J is TRBJ2-3 and V is TRBV3-1 (or the pseudogene TRBV3-2); D is perhaps TRBD1 (6 bases). In germline, CDR1 is LGHDT, CDR2 YNNKEL (reference sequence). Trimming removed 1 base at V and 1 base at J, with 15 bases between. The CDR3 totals 17 residues. This CDR3 reads CASSQVELGAGTDTQYF. The CDR3 DNA follows: TGTGCCAGCAGCCAAGTTGAACTGGGGGCCGGCACAGATACGCAGTATTTT.

The gene calls are TRBV9 and TRBJ2-1, with 7 nucleotides matching TRBD2. J lost 2 bases, V lost 4 bases, and 6 bases had no gene match. Germline lookup yields CDR1 SGDLS and CDR2 YYNGEE. This CDR3 has 15 amino acids. The CDR3 reads CASSPRAGTYNEQFF. In DNA form, the CDR3 reads TGTGCCAGCAGCCCCAGAGCGGGGACCTACAATGAGCAGTTCTTC.

The rearrangement joins TRBV25-1 to TRBJ2-1, with a weak D call TRBD2 (6 bases). CDR1 and CDR2 from the germline V gene are MGHDK and SYGVNS. The CDR3 is 13 amino acids. V was pared by 3 bases and J by 9 bases, with 12 bases between. CDR3 sequence: CASSEFRRGEQFF. The CDR3 DNA is TGTGCCAGCAGTGAGTTTAGGCGGGGTGAGCAGTTCTTC.

Details on this clone: Compared with germline, one end of the junction differs, possibly owing to a read error. J is TRBJ1-1 and V is TRBV18; D call uncertain. This CDR3 is built from 12 residues. Germline V CDR1 and CDR2: KGHSH, LQKENI. The CDR3 nucleotides are TGTGCCAGCTCACCTAGCGGCCGTGAACCTTTCTTT. Amino acids: CASSPSGREPFF.

This rearrangement joins TRBV5-8 to TRBJ1-1, with unresolved D. Trimming cost V 3 bases and J 0 bases, with 9 bases left between them. The CDR3 sequence is 14 residues long. Germline V gene data show CDR1 as SGHTS and CDR2 as YDEGEE. CDR3 protein: CASSSRRVNTEAFF. The CDR3 bases are TGTGCCAGCAGCTCCAGGCGAGTGAACACTGAAGCTTTCTTT.

V and J are TRBV7-6 and TRBJ2-3; tentative D call: TRBD1 (6 bases). This CDR3 region has 18 residues. CDR1 and CDR2 (germline): SGHVS, FNYEAQ. With 5 bases removed from V and 3 bases from J, the gap between germline ends came to 24 bases. The CDR3 is CASSPGVIRTGGTDTQYF. CDR3 coding DNA: TGTGCCAGCAGCCCAGGGGTTATTAGGACCGGAGGAACAGATACGCAGTATTTT. Together with reference TRBV7-6 and TRBJ2-3, the CDR3 gives the full variable domain: GAGVSQSPRYKVTKRGQDVALRCDPISGHVSLYWYRQALGQGPEFLTYFNYEAQQDKSGLPNDRFSAERPEGSISTLTIQRTEQRDSAMYRCASSPGVIRTGGTDTQYFGPGTRLTVL.

The V gene is TRBV6-5, the J gene TRBJ1-5; 7 positions match TRBD1. The CDR3 extends over 14 amino acids. CDR1 and CDR2 (germline): MNHEY, SVGAGI. Losses at the gene ends were 4 bases for V and 4 bases for J; bases not matched to a gene: 4. CDR3 nucleotides: TGTGCCAGCAGTTTAGGGACAGAAAATCAGCCCCAGCATTTT. Translation gives CASSLGTENQPQHF.

The chain joins TRBV29-1 to TRBJ1-1, with no clear D. The CDR3 runs to 13 residues. V was trimmed by 7 bases and J by 4 bases, leaving 16 bases between them. The germline V gene encodes CDR1 SQVTM and CDR2 ANQGSEA. The CDR3 loop is CSGSPSARTEAFF. The CDR3 DNA reads as TGCAGCGGGTCCCCGAGCGCCCGCACTGAAGCTTTCTTT.

The genes are TRBV4-1 and TRBJ2-1; 9 nucleotides agree with TRBD2. The length of the CDR3 is 13 residues. With V trimmed by 2 bases and J by 7 bases, 0 bases remained unmatched. Germline CDR1 MGHRA, CDR2 YSYEKL. The CDR3 region is CASSQTSGNEQFF. CDR3 DNA sequence: TGCGCCAGCAGCCAAACTAGCGGGAATGAGCAGTTCTTC.

The chain combines TRBV7-2 with TRBJ2-7; TRBD2 is a possible D gene (5 bases). Germline V lookup: CDR1 SGHTA, CDR2 FQGNSA. CDR3 length: 14 amino acids. The V end was cut by 5 bases, the J end by 5 bases, with 16 bases between. The CDR3 region is CASSPLAKGDEQYF. The DNA for the CDR3 is TGTGCCAGCAGCCCCTTAGCAAAGGGAGACGAGCAGTACTTC.

V is TRBV5-1 and J is TRBJ1-2, with TRBD1 as a possible D gene (5 bases). Germline V gene data show CDR1 as SGHRS and CDR2 as YFSETQ. This CDR3 region has 12 residues. The V gene lost 2 bases and the J gene lost 8 bases, with 10 bases spanning the gap. This chain's CDR3 is CASSFNRNGYTF. CDR3 bases: TGCGCCAGCAGCTTTAACAGGAACGGCTACACCTTC.

Here the CDR3 DNA reads TGTGCAGCGGGAGACATGAACACTGAAGCTTTCTTT. It codes for CAAGDMNTEAFF. The V and J genes are TRBV5-4 and TRBJ1-1; D gene uncertain. Germline V gives CDR1 SGHNT, CDR2 YYREEE (reference sequence). The CDR3 runs 12 residues.

The rearrangement uses TRBV27 and TRBJ1-1, with 9 bases matching TRBD1. The CDR3 consists of 13 residues. Per germline, CDR1 MNHEY and CDR2 SMNVEV (reference sequence). V was clipped by 8 bases and J by 8 bases; unmatched bases: 9. This CDR3 is CASGQGLPGEAFF. In DNA form, the CDR3 reads TGTGCCAGCGGACAGGGGCTCCCGGGGGAAGCTTTCTTT.

V and J are TRBV5-4 and TRBJ1-1; no reliable D call. V lost 7 bases and J 8 bases, leaving 18 bases between the germline ends. Germline CDR1 and CDR2: SGHNT and YYREEE (reference sequence). The CDR3 has 13 amino acids. The DNA of the CDR3 is TGTGCCAGCGGCCCCGCCGCTTACGTCGAAGCTTTCTTT. As protein: CASGPAAYVEAFF.

The J gene is TRBJ1-2, the V gene TRBV6-5, with a possible D match to TRBD1 (6 bases). Trimming took off 5 bases at V and 8 bases at J, with 12 bases between the two ends. This CDR3 has 12 residues. Per germline, CDR1 MNHEY and CDR2 SVGAGI. CDR3 sequence: CASSLVGGGYTF. For the CDR3, the DNA is TGTGCCAGCAGTCTGGTAGGGGGAGGCTACACCTTC.

This sequence joins TRBV2 and TRBJ2-7; 10 bases line up with TRBD1. The germline V gene encodes CDR1 SNHLY and CDR2 FYNNEI. The CDR3 is made up of 15 amino acids. The J segment lost 7 bases and the V segment lost 0 bases, leaving 6 bases of the junction unmatched. The CDR3 reads CASSEAGQGSAEQYF. CDR3 nucleotide sequence: TGTGCCAGCAGTGAAGCGGGACAGGGGTCCGCTGAGCAGTACTTC. Looking up the rest from reference TRBV2 and TRBJ2-7 gives the full variable domain: EPEVTQTPSHQVTQMGQEVILRCVPISNHLYFYWYRQILGQKVEFLVSFYNNEISEKSEIFDDQFSVERPDGSNFTLKIRSTKLEDSAMYFCASSEAGQGSAEQYFGPGTRLTVT.

A few counts support this clone. The chain links TRBV13 to TRBJ2-7; TRBD1 might be the D (6 bases). Looked up from germline, CDR1 is PRHDT and CDR2 is FYEKMQ (reference sequence). V was trimmed by 2 bases and J by 6 bases, leaving 17 bases between them. The CDR3 is made up of 15 amino acids. In DNA, the CDR3 is TGTGCCAGCAGCTTAACGGGACACAGGTCACGCGAGCAGTACTTC. Protein sequence: CASSLTGHRSREQYF.

This rearrangement joins TRBV6-5 to TRBJ1-6; tentatively, D is TRBD1 (6 bases). The germline V and J ends were trimmed by 7 bases and 4 bases, with 11 bases remaining between them. The germline gives CDR1 MNHEY, CDR2 SVGAGI. The CDR3 is 14 residues long. The CDR3 sequence is CASTGGRYNSPLHF. The CDR3 region has the DNA TGTGCCAGCACTGGGGGCCGTTATAATTCACCCCTCCACTTT.

The genes are TRBV27 and TRBJ2-3; 10 nucleotides align to TRBD2. The CDR3 loop spans 15 amino acids. The germline CDR1 and CDR2 sequences are MNHEY and SMNVEV (reference sequence). J lost 4 bases, V lost 3 bases, and 4 bases had no gene match. This chain's CDR3 is CASSFGAGGPDTQYF. CDR3 coding DNA: TGTGCCAGCAGTTTCGGAGCGGGGGGGCCAGATACGCAGTATTTT.

The gene calls are TRBV13 and TRBJ1-4, with a tentative D call TRBD1 (6 bases). CDR3 length: 15 residues. The V end lost 4 bases, the J end lost 3 bases, and 12 bases lay between the germline ends. The germline CDR1 and CDR2 sequences are PRHDT and FYEKMQ (reference sequence). CDR3 residues: CASSSYRVANEKLFF. In DNA form, the CDR3 reads TGTGCCAGCAGCTCGTACAGGGTGGCTAATGAAAAACTGTTTTTT.

V usage is TRBV7-2 and J usage is TRBJ2-3; 12 nucleotides align to TRBD2. This CDR3 is built from 18 residues. The germline gives CDR1 SGHTA, CDR2 FQGNSA. V was clipped by 2 bases and J by 2 bases; unmatched bases: 8. CDR3 region: CASSLTLAGGFFTDTQYF. DNA for the CDR3: TGTGCCAGCAGCTTAACACTAGCGGGGGGATTTTTCACAGATACGCAGTATTTT.

The chain has TRBV7-6 and TRBJ2-3; 9 nucleotides match TRBD1. With 5 bases clipped from V and 6 bases from J, the junction kept 12 bases outside the gene matches. Germline assignment: CDR1 SGHVS and CDR2 FNYEAQ. This CDR3 is built from 16 residues. CDR3 coding DNA: TGTGCCAGCAGCCGGAGGCCGGGACAGGGCGGCGATACGCAGTATTTT. It specifies CASSRRPGQGGDTQYF.

The rearrangement links TRBV4-2 to TRBJ2-7; 8 nucleotides agree with TRBD1. Germline V CDR1 and CDR2: LGHNA, YNFKEQ. This CDR3 has 14 residues. Trimming removed 0 bases from V and 4 bases from J; junction bases left unmatched: 2. The CDR3 DNA sequence: TGTGCCAGCAGCCAAGAGACAGGGGTGTACGAGCAGTACTTC. Translating it yields CASSQETGVYEQYF.

This clone was detected only once. The rearrangement uses TRBV6-2 or TRBV6-3 and TRBJ1-4; 7 bases agree with TRBD1. Trimming took 0 bases from V and 10 from J; bases not matched to a gene: 20. Germline V gene data show CDR1 as MNHEY and CDR2 as SVGEGT. CDR3 length: 19 residues. The CDR3 DNA reads as TGTGCCAGCAGTTACTCAAGATCCGGGACAGATCTTGTATTTGGAAAACTGTTTTTT. Encoded protein: CASSYSRSGTDLVFGKLFF.